This passage covers 5 T cell receptor beta chains from one sample sequenced in a study of blood T cell repertoires in COVID-19. Method: immunoSEQ multiplex PCR; TCRdb's copy keeps in-frame clones and lacks some. Of 100,000 to 150,000 clones in the sample, approximately 81% were seen once. The sequencing input was peripheral blood. The receptors were sampled from a man in his 60s with acute or convalescent COVID-19.

This rearrangement joins TRBV11-2 to TRBJ2-3; 14 bases map to TRBD2. V lost 6 bases, J lost 3 bases, and 8 bases stayed unmatched. CDR3 size: 17 residues. Germline V CDR1 and CDR2: SGHAT, FQNNGV. CDR3 bases: TGTGCCAGCAGATGGGAGACTAGCGGGAGGGGAACAGATACGCAGTATTTT. It translates to CASRWETSGRGTDTQYF.

Of note for this clone: This may stem from a read error, because a much larger clone lies one nucleotide away. This chain uses TRBV11-2 with TRBJ2-3, with 10 bases that match TRBD1. The CDR3 contains 14 residues. The germline gives CDR1 SGHAT, CDR2 FQNNGV. The V segment lost 4 bases and the J segment 3 bases; nucleotides outside the gene matches: 1. The CDR3 sequence is CASSWDRGTDTQYF. The CDR3 DNA reads TGTGCCAGCAGCTGGGACAGGGGAACAGATACGCAGTATTTT. Variable domain in full (rest from reference TRBV11-2 and TRBJ2-3): EAGVAQSPRYKIIEKRQSVAFWCNPISGHATLYWYQQILGQGPKLLIQFQNNGVVDDSQLPKDRFSAERLKGVDSTLKIQPAKLEDSAVYLCASSWDRGTDTQYFGPGTRLTVL.

V is TRBV25-1 and J is TRBJ1-4, with 8 bases aligning to TRBD1. Losses at the gene ends were 5 bases for V and 6 bases for J; bases not matched to a gene: 11. CDR3 length equals 16 residues. The germline CDR1 and CDR2 sequences are MGHDK and SYGVNS. CDR3 sequence reads: CASSIRSGGRDEKLFF. The CDR3 coding sequence is TGTGCCAGCAGTATCCGATCAGGGGGCAGGGATGAAAAACTGTTTTTT.

J is TRBJ2-7 and V is TRBV2; 8 positions match TRBD1. Germline loops: CDR1 SNHLY, CDR2 FYNNEI. V lost 5 bases to trimming and J lost 7 bases; unmatched junction nucleotides: 7. This CDR3 spans 13 amino acids. CDR3 nucleotide sequence: TGTGCCAGCAGTCGGACAGGGCCCGGGGAGCAGTACTTC. Protein: CASSRTGPGEQYF.

The rearrangement uses TRBV9 and TRBJ2-3; D might be TRBD2 (6 bases). The CDR3 totals 13 residues. Trimming took 0 bases from V and 8 from J, leaving 10 bases between them. The germline V gene encodes CDR1 SGDLS and CDR2 YYNGEE. The CDR3: CASSVEWGGTQYF. CDR3 coding DNA: TGTGCCAGCAGCGTAGAATGGGGAGGTACGCAGTATTTT.